This TCR beta chain was obtained from a study of shared clonotypes between healthy human individuals. Study-level background: The people who gave samples were two women and a few men aged 18 to 49.

Clones were sequenced by immunoSEQ multiplex PCR, and TCRdb holds only the in-frame ones, with some missing. The sample has 2 million to 2.5 million clones; approximately 95% are singletons. Donors were healthy HIV-negative adults without recent acute infections or vaccinations. Only Caucasian adults living in Nashville, Tennessee made up the donor group. This clone was picked up a small number of times. V was shortened by 4 bases and J by 0 bases, with 7 bases between the two germline ends. This CDR3 has 14 amino acids. Germline V gene lookup returns CDR1 ENHRY and CDR2 SYGVKD. Specimen: naive CD4+ T cells from PBMCs. As to subset: CD45RA+ positively selected. This TCR was recovered from a man aged 18 to 35 in good health. Some clones in this sample may be carry-over from other donors' samples. This rearrangement joins TRBV10-3 to TRBJ1-5; a weak D match, TRBD1 (5 bases). The CDR3 sequence: CAISGGSSNQPQHF. The CDR3 nucleotides read TGTGCCATCAGTGGGGGCAGTAGCAATCAGCCCCAGCATTTT.